Following are 4 T cell receptor beta chains from one sample sequenced in a study of blood T cell repertoires in COVID-19. Generated by immunoSEQ multiplex PCR, the TCRdb table keeps only in-frame clones and is missing some. The sample shows approximately 220,000 clones, 65% to 85% of them seen only once. Sequenced input: peripheral blood. The receptor set was obtained from a woman aged 30 to 39 who had recovered from COVID-19.

The rearrangement uses TRBV28 and TRBJ1-1; D gene uncertain. This CDR3 has 15 amino acids. Germline V gives CDR1 MDHEN, CDR2 SYDVKM. The V end was cut by 4 bases, the J end by 0 bases, with 12 bases between. The CDR3 DNA follows: TGTGCCAGCAGTTCCCCCTCCAGTATGAACACTGAAGCTTTCTTT. This sequence encodes CASSSPSSMNTEAFF.

The rearrangement links TRBV30 to TRBJ1-3; D ambiguous. The germline V and J ends were trimmed by 3 bases and 4 bases, with 10 bases remaining between them. Germline V gene sequence: CDR1 GTSNPN, CDR2 SVGIG (reference sequence). The CDR3 spans 13 residues. CDR3 loop: CAWREGSGNTIYF. In nucleotides, the CDR3 is TGTGCCTGGAGGGAGGGTTCCGGAAACACCATATATTTT.

V gene TRBV30 combines with J gene TRBJ2-7; 10 nucleotides line up with TRBD2. Germline CDR1 is GTSNPN and CDR2 is SVGIG (reference sequence). CDR3 length: 13 amino acids. Germline trimming cut 4 bases from V and 4 bases from J; bases unmatched to any gene: 4. In DNA form, the CDR3 reads TGTGCCTGGAAGAGGACTAGCGGTTACGAGCAGTACTTC. Protein sequence: CAWKRTSGYEQYF.

This chain connects TRBV10-3 to TRBJ1-1, with D hard to call. The germline V gene encodes CDR1 ENHRY and CDR2 SYGVKD. CDR3 size: 13 residues. Deletions cut 4 bases from V and 8 bases from J, with 14 bases between. The CDR3 region has the DNA TGTGCCATCAGTGCGCCCGGCTGGGAGGAAGCTTTCTTT. This sequence encodes CAISAPGWEEAFF.